The 20 T cell receptor beta chains listed next were all sequenced from one sample in a study of CD8 T cells in Susac syndrome. The RNA input was roughly 0.45 to 1 ug, and it was reverse transcribed with random hexamers. MiXCR was run by TCRdb on the immunoSEQ multiplex PCR reads, yielding one entry per CDR3 protein. The repertoire consists of about 81,000 distinct CDR3 sequences, with 94% occurring once and the leading ten covering approximately 0.9%. The material sequenced was CD8+ T cells from PBMCs. These receptor sequences come from a human donor with Susac syndrome.

The count of this clonotype is one. The chain has TRBV12-3 or TRBV12-4 and TRBJ1-2, with D maybe TRBD1 (6 bases). Between the trimmed V and J ends, which lost 5 bases and 0 bases, there was a span of 13 bases. CDR3 length equals 15 residues. The CDR3 loop reads CASSPQGLANYGYTF. As DNA, the CDR3 is TGTGCCAGCAGTCCACAGGGTTTGGCTAACTATGGCTACACCTTC.

The chain carries TRBV3-1 and TRBJ2-1; 10 bases are shared with TRBD2. This CDR3 has 15 residues. Per germline, CDR1 LGHDT and CDR2 YNNKEL (reference sequence). V lost 5 bases and J lost 6; bases outside the gene matches: 7. This CDR3 is CASSSLAGEGNEQFF. DNA of the CDR3: TGTGCCAGCAGCTCCCTAGCGGGAGAGGGCAATGAGCAGTTCTTC.

This chain links TRBV6-2 or TRBV6-3 with TRBJ2-2; no clear D gene. CDR1 is MNHEY and CDR2 is SVGEGT in the germline V gene. Trimming removed 2 bases from V and 8 bases from J, with 9 bases in between. This CDR3 is 13 amino acids long. The CDR3 DNA follows: TGTGCCAGCAGTTACAGCGCGCCGGGGGAGCTGTTTTTT. Protein product: CASSYSAPGELFF.

The CDR3 loop is CASSLEGAGLWNTGELFF. The CDR3 DNA is TGTGCCAGCAGCTTGGAGGGCGCTGGGTTGTGGAACACCGGGGAGCTGTTTTTT. V and J are TRBV5-6 and TRBJ2-2; D is uncertain. Germline V CDR1 and CDR2: SGHDT, YYEEEE. The V and J ends lost 0 bases and 1 base respectively, with 16 bases between them. The CDR3 consists of 18 residues. Variable domain in full (rest from reference TRBV5-6 and TRBJ2-2): DAGVTQSPTHLIKTRGQQVTLRCSPKSGHDTVSWYQQALGQGPQFIFQYYEEEERQRGNFPDRFSGHQFPNYSSELNVNALLLGDSALYLCASSLEGAGLWNTGELFFGEGSRLTVL.

The rearrangement uses TRBV5-6 and TRBJ1-5; D not certain. CDR3 length: 12 residues. Germline V gives CDR1 SGHDT, CDR2 YYEEEE. V lost 8 bases to trimming and J lost 2 bases, with 8 bases between them. For the CDR3, the DNA is TGTGCCAGTCAGCTGGGCAATCAGCCCCAGCATTTT. The encoded protein is CASQLGNQPQHF.

This clonotype was observed once. This chain connects TRBV21-1 to TRBJ2-7; the table's D gene call, TRBD2, was not cross checked with the DNA. TRBV21-1 is described as a pseudogene. There are 15 residues in the CDR3. CDR3 sequence: CASSKGALVPYEQYF. Written as DNA, the CDR3 is TGTGCCAGCAGCAAAGGGGCTCTAGTGCCCTACGAGCAGTACTTC.

The gene calls are TRBV5-1 and TRBJ2-3, with D tentatively TRBD1 or TRBD2 (6 bases each). Trimming pared 9 bases from V and 0 bases from J, leaving 17 bases between. In germline, CDR1 is SGHRS, CDR2 YFSETQ. This CDR3 is built from 15 residues. CDR3 region: CATPGASPSTDTQYF. For the CDR3, the DNA is TGCGCCACCCCGGGGGCGTCTCCTAGCACAGATACGCAGTATTTT.

In its sample, this clonotype was seen once. The chain combines TRBV7-8 with TRBJ1-1; 9 bases map to TRBD1. The length of the CDR3 is 13 residues. The germline V gene encodes CDR1 SGHVS and CDR2 FQNEAQ. The CDR3 region has the DNA TGTGCTACCGTGACAGGGGGAGACACTGAAGCTTTCTTT. Translating gives CATVTGGDTEAFF.

The V and J genes are TRBV12-3 or TRBV12-4 and TRBJ1-5, with D possibly matching TRBD1 (6 bases). There are 16 residues in the CDR3. V was pared by 8 bases and J by 2 bases, with 19 bases between. CDR3 residues: CASGISQGWRNQPQHF. Written as DNA, the CDR3 is TGTGCCAGCGGAATATCACAGGGTTGGCGCAATCAGCCCCAGCATTTT.

The genes are TRBV29-1 and TRBJ1-2; D gene unclear. Trimming left V 7 bases short and J 3 bases short, with 0 bases between. Looked up from germline, CDR1 is SQVTM and CDR2 is ANQGSEA. CDR3 length: 8 residues. The CDR3 spells CSDYGYTF. CDR3 in DNA: TGCAGCGACTATGGCTACACCTTC.

The chain has TRBV7-9 and TRBJ2-3; the D is unclear. CDR3 length equals 14 residues. The V and J ends lost 5 bases and 0 bases respectively, with 9 bases between them. Germline CDR1 and CDR2: SEHNR and FQNEAQ (reference sequence). CDR3: CASSGYFSTDTQYF. The CDR3 coding sequence is TGTGCCAGCAGCGGGTACTTTAGCACAGATACGCAGTATTTT.

The J gene is TRBJ1-1, the V gene TRBV24-1; D remains unclear. CDR1 is KGHDR and CDR2 is SFDVKD in the germline V gene. CDR3 length equals 13 residues. V dropped 6 bases and J dropped 5 bases, with 12 bases sitting between them. The CDR3: CATSRGDGTEAFF. CDR3 in DNA: TGTGCCACCAGTCGTGGAGATGGGACTGAAGCTTTCTTT.

The V and J genes are TRBV30 and TRBJ1-4; 10 bases are a match to TRBD1. The CDR3 is 11 amino acids. Germline V lookup: CDR1 GTSNPN, CDR2 SVGIG (reference sequence). The V segment lost 8 bases and the J segment 7 bases; nucleotides outside the gene matches: 1. CDR3 nucleotides: TGTGCCGGGGACAGGGGTGAAAAACTGTTTTTT. It translates to CAGDRGEKLFF.

The chain joins TRBV3-1 to TRBJ2-4; 10 nucleotides line up with TRBD1. Germline CDR1 LGHDT, CDR2 YNNKEL (reference sequence). Trimming cost V 0 bases and J 8 bases; bases outside gene matches: 7. The CDR3 runs 16 residues. The CDR3 loop reads CASSQEWGQGMDIQYF. As DNA, the CDR3 is TGTGCCAGCAGCCAAGAGTGGGGACAGGGGATGGACATTCAGTACTTC.

The V and J genes are TRBV4-3 and TRBJ2-1, with 15 positions matching TRBD2. The CDR3 totals 17 residues. The germline CDR1 and CDR2 sequences are LGHNA and YSLEER. Unmatched junction bases numbered 12, after V lost 5 bases and J lost 10 bases. In DNA, the CDR3 is TGCGCCAGCAGCTTATGGGAGGGACTAGCGGGAGGCCGCGAGCAGTTCTTC. Its translation is CASSLWEGLAGGREQFF.

The chain is built from TRBV9 and TRBJ2-5, with D perhaps TRBD1 or TRBD2 (5 bases each). This CDR3 region has 14 residues. The germline V gene has CDR1 SGDLS and CDR2 YYNGEE. With 4 bases removed from V and 5 bases from J, the gap between germline ends came to 15 bases. CDR3 nucleotide sequence: TGTGCCAGCAGCCACCTCGGGACGGGGGAGACCCAGTACTTC. Its translation: CASSHLGTGETQYF.

The rearrangement uses TRBV7-3 and TRBJ2-3; a weak D match, TRBD2 (5 bases). The CDR3 covers 16 residues. Trimming removed 3 bases from V and 4 bases from J, with 17 bases in between. Per the germline V gene, CDR1 is SGHTA and CDR2 is FQGTGA. CDR3 coding DNA: TGTGCCAGCAGCTTCGGAGCGGCCGCCCTACCAGATACGCAGTATTTT. It specifies CASSFGAAALPDTQYF. Looking up the rest from reference TRBV7-3 and TRBJ2-3 gives the full variable domain: GAGVSQTPSNKVTEKGKYVELRCDPISGHTALYWYRQSLGQGPEFLIYFQGTGAADDSGLPNDRFFAVRPEGSVSTLKIQRTERGDSAVYLCASSFGAAALPDTQYFGPGTRLTVL.

This clonotype is a singleton in its sample. V usage is TRBV19 and J usage is TRBJ2-1; 7 nucleotides agree with TRBD1. Looked up from germline, CDR1 is LNHDA and CDR2 is SQIVND (reference sequence). With V trimmed by 6 bases and J by 9 bases, 5 bases remained unmatched. The CDR3 loop spans 12 amino acids. The CDR3 loop is CASRTGNVEQFF. DNA of the CDR3: TGTGCCAGTAGGACAGGGAATGTTGAGCAGTTCTTC.

V and J are TRBV20-1 and TRBJ2-7, with 8 bases aligning to TRBD2. Germline CDR1 and CDR2: DFQATT and SNEGSKA (reference sequence). Unmatched junction bases numbered 12, after V lost 0 bases and J lost 5 bases. The CDR3 covers 16 residues. This CDR3 is CSARDLPGTSGHEQYF. DNA for the CDR3: TGCAGTGCTAGAGATCTGCCTGGAACTAGCGGCCACGAGCAGTACTTC.

The chain combines TRBV6-6 with TRBJ2-7, with 10 positions matching TRBD2. This CDR3 spans 14 amino acids. The germline V gene has CDR1 MNHNY and CDR2 SVGAGI (reference sequence). Unmatched junction bases numbered 4, after V lost 6 bases and J lost 2 bases. The CDR3 DNA sequence: TGTGCCAGCAGACCCGGACTAGCGGCCTACGAGCAGTACTTC. Protein sequence: CASRPGLAAYEQYF.